Listed here is a single T cell receptor beta chain. A much larger clone sits a single nucleotide away, making a read error possible. This record belongs to a study of blood T cells in healthy people across ages. Alongside a J-beta primer mix, a sample-barcoded 5' primer served in a second PCR lasting 7 to 11 cycles. MiXCR was run by TCRdb on the 5' RACE reads, yielding one entry per CDR3 protein. The data show around 670,000 distinct CDR3 sequences, less than 35% seen once. CDR1 and CDR2 from the germline V gene are MNHEY and SVGAGI. This CDR3 is 14 amino acids long. Trimming left V 6 bases short and J 1 base short, with 12 bases between. The total RNA that was extracted per sample amounted to at least 5 micrograms.

Input material: blood. The sequence came from an elderly woman in good health. The V call is TRBV6-5, the J call TRBJ1-1; D remains unclear. The CDR3 region has the DNA TGTGCCAGCAGCCGCGGACGCTCGAACACTGAAGCTTTCTTT. This encodes CASSRGRSNTEAFF.